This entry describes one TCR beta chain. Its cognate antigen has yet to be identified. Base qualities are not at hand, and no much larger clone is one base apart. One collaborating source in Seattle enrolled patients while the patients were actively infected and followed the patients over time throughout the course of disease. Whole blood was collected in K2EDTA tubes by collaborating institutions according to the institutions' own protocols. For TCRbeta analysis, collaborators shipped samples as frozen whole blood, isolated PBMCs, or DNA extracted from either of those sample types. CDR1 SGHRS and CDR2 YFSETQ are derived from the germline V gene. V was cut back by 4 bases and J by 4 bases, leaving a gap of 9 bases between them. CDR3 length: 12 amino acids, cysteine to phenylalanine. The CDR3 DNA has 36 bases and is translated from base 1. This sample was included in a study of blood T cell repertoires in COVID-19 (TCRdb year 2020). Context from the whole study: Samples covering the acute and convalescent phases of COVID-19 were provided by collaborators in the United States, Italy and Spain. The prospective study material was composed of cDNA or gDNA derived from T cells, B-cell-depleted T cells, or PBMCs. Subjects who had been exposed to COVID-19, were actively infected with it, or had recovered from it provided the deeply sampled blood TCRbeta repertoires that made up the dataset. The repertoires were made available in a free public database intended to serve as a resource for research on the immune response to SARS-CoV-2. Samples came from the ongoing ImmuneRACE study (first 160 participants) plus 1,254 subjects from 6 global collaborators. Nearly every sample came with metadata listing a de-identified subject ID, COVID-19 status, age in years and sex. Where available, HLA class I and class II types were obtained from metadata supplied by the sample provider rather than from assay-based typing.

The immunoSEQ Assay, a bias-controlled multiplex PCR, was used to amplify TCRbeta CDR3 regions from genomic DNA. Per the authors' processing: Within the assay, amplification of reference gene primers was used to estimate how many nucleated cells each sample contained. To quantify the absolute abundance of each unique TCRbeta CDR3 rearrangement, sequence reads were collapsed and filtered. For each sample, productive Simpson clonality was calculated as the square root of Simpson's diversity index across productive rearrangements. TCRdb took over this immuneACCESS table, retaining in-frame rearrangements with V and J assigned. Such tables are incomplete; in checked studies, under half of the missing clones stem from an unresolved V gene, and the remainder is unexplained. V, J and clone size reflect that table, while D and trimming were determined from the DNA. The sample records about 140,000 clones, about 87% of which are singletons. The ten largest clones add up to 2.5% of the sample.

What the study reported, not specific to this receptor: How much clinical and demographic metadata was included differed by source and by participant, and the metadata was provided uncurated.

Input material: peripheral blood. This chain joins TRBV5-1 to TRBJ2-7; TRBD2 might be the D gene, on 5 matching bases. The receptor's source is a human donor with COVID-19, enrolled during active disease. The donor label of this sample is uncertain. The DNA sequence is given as TGCGCCAGCAGCGGAGAGGGTTACGAGCAGTACTTC. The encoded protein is CASSGEGYEQYF.